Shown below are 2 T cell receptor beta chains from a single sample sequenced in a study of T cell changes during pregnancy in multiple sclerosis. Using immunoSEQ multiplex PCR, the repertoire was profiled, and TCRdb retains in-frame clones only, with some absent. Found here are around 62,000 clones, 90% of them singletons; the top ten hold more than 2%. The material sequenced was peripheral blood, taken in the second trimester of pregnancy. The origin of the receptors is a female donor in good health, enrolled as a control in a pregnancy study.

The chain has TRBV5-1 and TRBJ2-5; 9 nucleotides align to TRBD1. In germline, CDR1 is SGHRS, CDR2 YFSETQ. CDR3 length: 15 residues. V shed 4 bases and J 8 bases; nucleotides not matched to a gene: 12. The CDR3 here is CASSPTTGGSLTQYF. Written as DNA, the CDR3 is TGCGCCAGCAGCCCGACGACAGGGGGAAGTTTAACCCAGTACTTC.

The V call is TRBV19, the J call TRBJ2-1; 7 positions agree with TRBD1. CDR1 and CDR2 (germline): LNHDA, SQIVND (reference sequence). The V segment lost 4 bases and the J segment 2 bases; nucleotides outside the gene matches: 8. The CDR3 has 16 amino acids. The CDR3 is CASSRRQGVPYNEQFF. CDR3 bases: TGTGCCAGTAGTAGAAGACAGGGAGTCCCCTACAATGAGCAGTTCTTC.